This TCR beta chain stems from a study of cytomegalovirus exposure and HLA in healthy donors. PCR involved 60 Vbeta and 13 Jbeta primers. Measured with immunoSEQ multiplex PCR; TCRdb has only the in-frame clones, and not every one. The sample consists of about 160,000 clones, more than 80% of them appearing once. To note about this clone: Its target is unknown.

Study results and caveats: Because they were indistinguishable, some V segments, including TRBV6-2 and TRBV6-3, were excluded.

The junction had 8 bases not matched to a gene; V was cut back by 6 bases and J by 8 bases. Germline values: CDR1 SGHTA, CDR2 FQGNSA. The CDR3 runs 14 residues. Sequencing used PBMCs. The sequence came from a male donor in good health and CMV-seronegative. The chain joins TRBV7-2 to TRBJ1-4; TRBD1 matches at 8 bases. CDR3 loop: CASRPGGSGEKLFF. In DNA form, the CDR3 reads TGTGCCAGCAGACCAGGGGGCTCGGGGGAAAAACTGTTTTTT.